The T cell receptor beta chain under discussion was sequenced for a study of blood T cell repertoires in COVID-19. Overall study: Acute-phase and convalescent COVID-19 samples originated in the United States, Italy and Spain. T cells, B-cell-depleted T cells, or PBMCs provided the cDNA or gDNA that served as material.

In the authors' workflow: Estimated nucleated cell counts came from reference gene primer amplification. TCRdb keeps only in-frame clones here, not all; method: immunoSEQ multiplex PCR. The DNA gave D and trimming, while V, J and clone size come from that table. The sample gives 110,000 to 150,000 clones, around 80% of which show up once; around 3.3% is in the top ten. The germline CDR1 and CDR2 sequences are GTSNPN and SVGIG (reference sequence). This CDR3 has 17 residues. The V end lost 2 bases, the J end lost 0 bases, and 14 bases lay between the germline ends. The sample comprised peripheral blood. This sequence was found in a man between 60 and 75 years old with acute or convalescent COVID-19. The chain couples TRBV30 to TRBJ1-6; no clear D gene. Here the CDR3 DNA reads TGTGCCTGGAGTTTGTCCATCATGAGCTCCTATAATTCACCCCTCCACTTT. As protein: CAWSLSIMSSYNSPLHF.